These T cell receptor beta chains were read from a single sample in a study of cytomegalovirus exposure and HLA in healthy donors. Profiled with immunoSEQ multiplex PCR; TCRdb holds only in-frame clones, not every one. Of some 110,000 clones listed, approximately 76% are singletons. Sequencing was performed on PBMCs. Receptor source: a man aged 45-65 years in good health and CMV-seropositive. The CDR3 runs from the conserved cysteine through the conserved F or W. Each record gives: clone size, V gene, J gene, D gene, CDR3 protein, CDR3 DNA. D genes are given only for firm matches. Clone size is given for some rows only: seen once, a few or many times, or a class if the clone is expanded.

clone_size: NA
v_call: TRBV28
j_call: TRBJ1-2
d_call: TRBD1
cdr3_aa: CASSLQGVVGYGYTF
cdr3_nt: TGTGCCAGCAGTCTGCAGGGGGTCGTTGGCTATGGCTACACCTTC

clone_size: NA
v_call: TRBV9
j_call: TRBJ2-1
d_call: TRBD1
cdr3_aa: CASSVGQGSYNEQFF
cdr3_nt: TGTGCCAGCAGCGTGGGACAGGGTTCCTACAATGAGCAGTTCTTC

clone_size: NA
v_call: TRBV2
j_call: TRBJ2-2
d_call: TRBD2
cdr3_aa: CASSVDSGRVEELFF
cdr3_nt: TGTGCCAGCAGTGTGGATAGCGGGAGGGTGGAGGAGCTGTTTTTT

clone_size: NA
v_call: TRBV7-2
j_call: TRBJ2-1
d_call: TRBD1
cdr3_aa: CASSQDRAPNEQFF
cdr3_nt: TGTGCCAGCAGCCAGGACAGGGCCCCCAATGAGCAGTTCTTC

clone_size: NA
v_call: TRBV4-3
j_call: TRBJ2-3
d_call: NA
cdr3_aa: CASSLKQGSDTQYF
cdr3_nt: TGCGCCAGCAGCCTAAAACAGGGTTCAGATACGCAGTATTTT

clone_size: few
v_call: TRBV7-2
j_call: TRBJ1-1
d_call: TRBD1
cdr3_aa: CASSLGQIAEAFF
cdr3_nt: TGTGCCAGCAGCCTGGGACAGATAGCTGAAGCTTTCTTT

clone_size: NA
v_call: TRBV7-9
j_call: TRBJ2-3
d_call: TRBD2
cdr3_aa: CASSLAPGGPPDTQYF
cdr3_nt: TGTGCCAGCAGCTTAGCCCCGGGGGGGCCTCCAGATACGCAGTATTTT

clone_size: NA
v_call: TRBV9
j_call: TRBJ2-1
d_call: TRBD2
cdr3_aa: CASSFTSGRGGNEQFF
cdr3_nt: TGTGCCAGCAGCTTCACCAGCGGGAGAGGTGGTAATGAGCAGTTCTTC

clone_size: NA
v_call: TRBV4-1
j_call: TRBJ2-7
d_call: TRBD2
cdr3_aa: CASSHSPGLALDEQYF
cdr3_nt: TGCGCCAGCAGCCATTCTCCGGGACTAGCCTTGGACGAGCAGTACTTC

clone_size: NA
v_call: TRBV2
j_call: TRBJ2-3
d_call: TRBD2
cdr3_aa: CASGLAGGSHTQYF
cdr3_nt: TGTGCCAGCGGGCTAGCGGGGGGTTCGCATACGCAGTATTTT

clone_size: few
v_call: TRBV4-2
j_call: TRBJ2-7
d_call: TRBD2
cdr3_aa: CASSQDSGGALTYEQYF
cdr3_nt: TGTGCCAGCAGCCAAGATAGCGGGGGGGCGCTAACCTACGAGCAGTACTTC

clone_size: NA
v_call: TRBV5-1
j_call: TRBJ2-1
d_call: TRBD2
cdr3_aa: CASSLVLAGIYNEQFF
cdr3_nt: TGCGCCAGCAGCTTGGTACTAGCGGGAATCTACAATGAGCAGTTCTTC

clone_size: NA
v_call: TRBV10-3
j_call: TRBJ1-1
d_call: NA
cdr3_aa: CAISPGGGATEAFF
cdr3_nt: TGTGCCATCAGTCCCGGGGGGGGTGCCACTGAAGCTTTCTTT

clone_size: NA
v_call: TRBV5-4
j_call: TRBJ2-5
d_call: NA
cdr3_aa: CASSSGALLGETQYF
cdr3_nt: TGTGCCAGCAGCTCTGGAGCATTGTTGGGAGAGACCCAGTACTTC

clone_size: NA
v_call: TRBV10-3
j_call: TRBJ2-7
d_call: TRBD2
cdr3_aa: CATTSGLLHEQYF
cdr3_nt: TGTGCCACGACTAGCGGGCTCCTACACGAGCAGTACTTC

clone_size: NA
v_call: TRBV28
j_call: TRBJ2-5
d_call: TRBD2
cdr3_aa: CASSTPGLGEETQYF
cdr3_nt: TGTGCCAGCAGTACCCCGGGACTAGGCGAGGAGACCCAGTACTTC

clone_size: NA
v_call: TRBV10-3
j_call: TRBJ1-1
d_call: NA
cdr3_aa: CAISELGGQLVTEAFF
cdr3_nt: TGTGCCATCAGTGAGTTGGGGGGGCAGTTGGTAACTGAAGCTTTCTTT

clone_size: NA
v_call: TRBV4-2
j_call: TRBJ1-3
d_call: NA
cdr3_aa: CASSRDVTYSGNTIYF
cdr3_nt: TGTGCCAGCAGCCGCGATGTCACTTACTCTGGAAACACCATATATTTT

clone_size: NA
v_call: TRBV1
j_call: TRBJ2-7
d_call: NA
cdr3_aa: CTSSQDGLAGVCSSYEQYF
cdr3_nt: TGCACCAGCAGCCAAGACGGACTAGCGGGAGTCTGCAGCTCCTACGAGCAGTACTTC

clone_size: NA
v_call: TRBV6-1
j_call: TRBJ1-5
d_call: NA
cdr3_aa: CASSVLSVQPQHF
cdr3_nt: TGTGCCAGCAGTGTTCTAAGTGTACAGCCCCAGCATTTT

clone_size: once
v_call: TRBV6-5
j_call: TRBJ2-7
d_call: NA
cdr3_aa: CASSERRVAEQYF
cdr3_nt: TGTGCCAGCAGTGAACGGAGGGTAGCCGAGCAGTACTTC

clone_size: few
v_call: TRBV5-5
j_call: TRBJ1-2
d_call: NA
cdr3_aa: CASSLNPGSYGYTF
cdr3_nt: TGTGCCAGCAGCCTAAATCCAGGTTCCTATGGCTACACCTTC